The source of this TCR beta chain is a study of glioma-infiltrating T cells after dendritic cell vaccination. On the study more broadly: Autologous tumor lysate-pulsed dendritic cell vaccination was given between the early 2000s and the early 2010s.

With 5 bases removed from V and 3 bases from J, the gap between germline ends came to 13 bases. Per the germline V gene, CDR1 is SNHLY and CDR2 is FYNNEI. The CDR3 sequence is 14 residues long. Indicated time point: after dendritic cell vaccination, including at tumor progression/relapse. All glioblastoma patients lacked an isocitrate dehydrogenase mutation. The assay was immunoSEQ multiplex PCR, and TCRdb's table has in-frame clones only and misses some. The data show 85,000 to 100,000 clones, around 80% seen once. The source was blood, collected after dendritic cell vaccination. This sequence was found in a human donor with glioblastoma. The J gene is TRBJ1-2, the V gene TRBV2, with D possibly being TRBD1 (6 bases). CDR3 DNA sequence: TGTGCCAGCAGTCCCTTGCGGACAGACTATGGCTACACCTTC. Its translation is CASSPLRTDYGYTF.